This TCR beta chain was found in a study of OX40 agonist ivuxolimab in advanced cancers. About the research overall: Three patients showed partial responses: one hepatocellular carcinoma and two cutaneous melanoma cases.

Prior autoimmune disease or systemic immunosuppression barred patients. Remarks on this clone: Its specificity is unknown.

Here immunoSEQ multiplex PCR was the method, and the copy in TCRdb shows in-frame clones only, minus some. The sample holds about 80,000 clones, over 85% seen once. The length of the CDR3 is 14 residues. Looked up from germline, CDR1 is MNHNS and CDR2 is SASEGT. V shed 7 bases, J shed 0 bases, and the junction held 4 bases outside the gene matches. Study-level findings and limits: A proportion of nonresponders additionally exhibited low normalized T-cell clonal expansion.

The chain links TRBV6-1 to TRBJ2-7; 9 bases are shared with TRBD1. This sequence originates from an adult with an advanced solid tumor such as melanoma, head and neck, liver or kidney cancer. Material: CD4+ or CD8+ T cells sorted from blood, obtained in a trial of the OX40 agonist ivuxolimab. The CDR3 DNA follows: TGTGCCAGCACCCGGGACAGGGACTCCTACGAGCAGTACTTC. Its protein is CASTRDRDSYEQYF.